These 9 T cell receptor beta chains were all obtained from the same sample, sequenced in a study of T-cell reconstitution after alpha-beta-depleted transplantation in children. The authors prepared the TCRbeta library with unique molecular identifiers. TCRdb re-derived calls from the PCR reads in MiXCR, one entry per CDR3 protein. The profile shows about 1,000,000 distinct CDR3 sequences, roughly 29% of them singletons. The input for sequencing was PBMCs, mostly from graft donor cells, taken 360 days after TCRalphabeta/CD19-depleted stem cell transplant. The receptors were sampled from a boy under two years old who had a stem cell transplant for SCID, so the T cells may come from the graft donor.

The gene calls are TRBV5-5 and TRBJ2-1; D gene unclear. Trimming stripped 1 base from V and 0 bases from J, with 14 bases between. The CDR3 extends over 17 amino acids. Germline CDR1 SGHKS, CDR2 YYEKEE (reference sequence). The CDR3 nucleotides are TGTGCCAGCAGCTTGTATCTCGGTCTCGTCTCCTACAATGAGCAGTTCTTC. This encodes CASSLYLGLVSYNEQFF.

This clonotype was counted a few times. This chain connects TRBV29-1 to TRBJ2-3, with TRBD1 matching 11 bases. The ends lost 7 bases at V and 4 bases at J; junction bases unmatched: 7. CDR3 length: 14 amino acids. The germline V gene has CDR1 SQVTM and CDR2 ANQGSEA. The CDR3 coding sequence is TGCAGCGCCGCGGACAGGGGGCGCCCAGATACGCAGTATTTT. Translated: CSAADRGRPDTQYF.

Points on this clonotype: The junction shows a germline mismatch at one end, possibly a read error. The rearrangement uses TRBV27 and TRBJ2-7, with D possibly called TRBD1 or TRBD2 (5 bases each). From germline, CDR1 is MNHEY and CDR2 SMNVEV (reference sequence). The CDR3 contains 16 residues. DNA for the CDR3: TGTGCCAGCCGGCCCGTAGGACCTCTCGGGGCCTACGAGCAGCACTTC. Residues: CASRPVGPLGAYEQHF.

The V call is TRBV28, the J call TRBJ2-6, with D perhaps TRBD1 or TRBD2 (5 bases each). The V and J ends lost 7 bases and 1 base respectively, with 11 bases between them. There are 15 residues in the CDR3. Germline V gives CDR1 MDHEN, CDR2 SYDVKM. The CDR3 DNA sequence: TGTGCCAGCACCCCGGGGCCTTCTGGGGCCAACGTCCTGACTTTC. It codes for CASTPGPSGANVLTF.

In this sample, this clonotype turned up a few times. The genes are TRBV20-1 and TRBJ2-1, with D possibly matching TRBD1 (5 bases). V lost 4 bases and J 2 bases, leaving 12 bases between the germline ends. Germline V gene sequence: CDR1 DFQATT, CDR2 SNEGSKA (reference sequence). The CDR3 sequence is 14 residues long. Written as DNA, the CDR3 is TGCAGTGCTACCCATTGGGGCCCCTACAATGAGCAGTTCTTC. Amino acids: CSATHWGPYNEQFF.

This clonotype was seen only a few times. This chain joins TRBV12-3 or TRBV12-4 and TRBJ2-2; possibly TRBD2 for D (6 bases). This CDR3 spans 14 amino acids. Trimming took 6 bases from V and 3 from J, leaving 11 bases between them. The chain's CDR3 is CASSWGLYTGELFF. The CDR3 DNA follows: TGTGCCAGCAGCTGGGGACTCTACACCGGGGAGCTGTTTTTT.

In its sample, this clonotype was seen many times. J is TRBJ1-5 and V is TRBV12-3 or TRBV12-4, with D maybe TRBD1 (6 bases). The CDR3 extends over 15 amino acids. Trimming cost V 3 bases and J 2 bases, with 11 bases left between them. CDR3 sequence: CASSFLGGGNQPQHF. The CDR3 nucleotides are TGTGCCAGCAGTTTTTTGGGGGGCGGCAATCAGCCCCAGCATTTT.

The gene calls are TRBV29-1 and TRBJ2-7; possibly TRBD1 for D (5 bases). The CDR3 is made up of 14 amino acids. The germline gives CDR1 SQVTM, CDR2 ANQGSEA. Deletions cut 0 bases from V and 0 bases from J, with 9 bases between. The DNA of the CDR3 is TGCAGCGTTGAAGATCGACAGCTCTCCTACGAGCAGTACTTC. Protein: CSVEDRQLSYEQYF.

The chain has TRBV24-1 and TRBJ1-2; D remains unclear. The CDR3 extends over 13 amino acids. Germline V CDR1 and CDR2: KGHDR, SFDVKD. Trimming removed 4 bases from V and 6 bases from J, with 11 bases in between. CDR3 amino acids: CATSDSRRDGYTF. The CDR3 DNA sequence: TGTGCCACCAGTGACTCCCGACGGGATGGCTACACCTTC.